This T cell receptor (beta chain) emerged from a study of cytomegalovirus exposure and HLA in healthy donors. There are a few counts of this clone. Amplification used 60 Vbeta primers and 13 Jbeta primers. Profiled with immunoSEQ multiplex PCR; TCRdb holds only in-frame clones, not every one. This sample has approximately 180,000 clones; roughly four fifths occur once, and the top ten carry about 1.5%. What was sequenced was PBMCs. This TCR derives from a woman aged 18-29 years in good health and CMV-seronegative.

CDR3 region: CASSLRARVAYGYTF. CDR3 coding DNA: TGTGCCAGCAGTTTACGGGCCAGGGTGGCCTATGGCTACACCTTC. The chain combines TRBV27 with TRBJ1-2, with D possibly being TRBD1 (5 bases). The germline V gene encodes CDR1 MNHEY and CDR2 SMNVEV (reference sequence). V was cut by 2 bases and J by 4 bases, with 14 bases left in between. The CDR3 is 15 amino acids.